The 3 T cell receptor beta chains below come from one sample, sequenced in a study of blood T cell repertoires in COVID-19 (dated by TCRdb to about 2020). Library prep was done by the immunoSEQ multiplex PCR assay. Here the immuneACCESS table is served through TCRdb, limited to in-frame sequences with V and J called. Missing clones are a known gap in these copies; in checked studies unresolved V genes cover under half, and the rest lacks a known reason. Across this sample there are 45,000 to 60,000 clones, with just over 85% seen only once. 12% of the sample belongs to the ten largest clones. The material sequenced was peripheral blood. These receptors originate from a man between 65 and 79 years old with active COVID-19.

This clone was detected a few times. The J gene is TRBJ2-5, the V gene TRBV11-2; no reliable D call. This CDR3 comprises 13 residues. Germline CDR1 is SGHAT and CDR2 is FQNNGV. The V end lost 3 bases, the J end lost 0 bases, and 5 bases lay between the germline ends. DNA for the CDR3: TGTGCCAGCAGCTTTAGCCACCAAGAGACCCAGTACTTC. Translating gives CASSFSHQETQYF.

This sequence joins TRBV3-1 (or the pseudogene TRBV3-2) and TRBJ2-7, with TRBD2 as a possible D gene (6 bases). Trimming removed 0 bases from V and 2 bases from J, with 14 bases in between. Germline-derived CDR1 and CDR2 are LGHDT and YNNKEL (reference sequence). The length of the CDR3 is 16 residues. CDR3 loop: CASSQDMVAVTYEQYF. CDR3 nucleotides: TGTGCCAGCAGCCAAGATATGGTAGCGGTTACCTACGAGCAGTACTTC.

This sequence joins TRBV21-1 and TRBJ2-6; the table assigns TRBD2, which was not confirmed against the DNA. TRBV21-1 is a listed pseudogene. This CDR3 has 18 amino acids. CDR3 protein: CASSKRDLKRSGANVLTF. The CDR3 bases are TGTGCCAGCAGCAAAAGGGACTTGAAGAGGTCTGGGGCCAACGTCCTGACTTTC.